Listed here is a single T cell receptor (beta chain). Generated by immunoSEQ multiplex PCR, the TCRdb table keeps only in-frame clones and is missing some. The sample consists of about 50,000 clones, about 92% of them appearing once. This sample was included in a study of lymphopenia after photon versus proton radiotherapy. The germline V gene encodes CDR1 LGHNT and CDR2 FRNRAP. The CDR3 consists of 15 residues. V was cut by 5 bases and J by 4 bases, with 15 bases left in between. Sample: peripheral blood, taken from a patient treated with photon-based radiotherapy. The V gene is TRBV12-5, the J gene TRBJ2-1; tentatively, D is TRBD2 (6 bases). The TCR was taken from a woman aged 40 to 49 with cholangiocarcinoma. The CDR3 sequence: CASGPDRAGYNEQFF. CDR3 nucleotide sequence: TGTGCTAGTGGTCCGGATCGGGCGGGGTACAATGAGCAGTTCTTC.